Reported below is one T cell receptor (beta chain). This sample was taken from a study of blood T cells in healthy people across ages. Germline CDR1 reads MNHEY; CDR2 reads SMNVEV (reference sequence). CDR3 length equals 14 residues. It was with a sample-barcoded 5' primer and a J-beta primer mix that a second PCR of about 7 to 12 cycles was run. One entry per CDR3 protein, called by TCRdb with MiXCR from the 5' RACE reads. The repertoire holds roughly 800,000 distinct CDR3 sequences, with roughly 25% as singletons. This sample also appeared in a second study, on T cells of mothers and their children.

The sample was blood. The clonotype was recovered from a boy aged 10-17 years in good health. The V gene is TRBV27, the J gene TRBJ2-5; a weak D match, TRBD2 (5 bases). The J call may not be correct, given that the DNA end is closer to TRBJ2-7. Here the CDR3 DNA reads TGTGCCAGCAGTTCCTTTGGGGAGCGGTACGAGCAGTACTTC. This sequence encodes CASSSFGERYEQYF.